This TCR beta chain was identified during a study of blood T cell repertoires in COVID-19. The data were produced by immunoSEQ multiplex PCR, yet TCRdb's version contains in-frame clones alone and is incomplete. The sample has about 94,000 clones, less than 85% seen once. Looked up from germline, CDR1 is SNHLY and CDR2 is FYNNEI. The CDR3 length is 14 residues. V gave up 8 bases and J gave up 3 bases; unmatched junction bases: 4. The source material was peripheral blood. The origin of this receptor is a man aged 70-80 years with COVID-19, enrolled during active disease. This chain joins TRBV2 and TRBJ2-3; 11 bases fit TRBD2. In DNA form, the CDR3 reads TGTGCCAGCTGCTGGACTAGCGGGACAGATACGCAGTATTTT. Translating gives CASCWTSGTDTQYF.